The 21 T cell receptor beta chains below were found in one sample sequenced in a study of blood T cell repertoires in COVID-19 (dated by TCRdb to between 2020 and 2021). The method behind the library was the immunoSEQ multiplex PCR assay. Held by TCRdb, this immuneACCESS table contains in-frame sequences only and omits some clones. Under half of the omission traces to an unresolved V gene where checked; the cause of the rest is unknown. This sample holds 11,000 to 15,000 clones; 87% were observed only once. Around 30% of the sample rests with the top ten. Sequenced input: peripheral blood. The receptors were sampled from a human donor in a cohort sampled during active COVID-19.

The chain links TRBV28 to TRBJ1-3; maybe TRBD1 (5 bases). Germline CDR1 MDHEN, CDR2 SYDVKM. The CDR3 runs 13 residues. V dropped 4 bases and J dropped 8 bases, with 12 bases sitting between them. The CDR3 sequence: CASSSSDTDTIYF. CDR3 DNA sequence: TGTGCCAGCAGTTCCTCGGACACAGACACCATATATTTT.

The chain has TRBV19 and TRBJ2-7; D possibly corresponds to TRBD2 (5 bases). The CDR3 runs to 14 residues. CDR1 is LNHDA, CDR2 SQIVND, per germline (reference sequence). V was shortened by 1 base and J by 3 bases, with 10 bases between the two germline ends. The CDR3 DNA sequence: TGTGCCAGTAGTATAGTAGAGGGTCACTACGAGCAGTACTTC. It codes for CASSIVEGHYEQYF.

There are a few counts of this clone. V usage is TRBV5-5 and J usage is TRBJ1-2; TRBD1 agrees at 8 bases. The CDR3 consists of 14 residues. Unmatched junction bases numbered 3, after V lost 4 bases and J lost 1 base. Germline CDR1 is SGHKS and CDR2 is YYEKEE (reference sequence). CDR3 residues: CASSRDRSNYGYTF. The CDR3 nucleotides read TGTGCCAGCAGCCGGGACAGGAGTAACTATGGCTACACCTTC.

The J gene is TRBJ1-1, the V gene TRBV5-1; a possible D gene is TRBD1 (5 bases). The germline V gene encodes CDR1 SGHRS and CDR2 YFSETQ. Trimming cost V 2 bases and J 4 bases, with 12 bases left between them. The CDR3 spans 14 residues. For the CDR3, the DNA is TGCGCCAGCAGCTTTAGGGGCCTCGGCACTGAAGCTTTCTTT. Its translation: CASSFRGLGTEAFF.

This chain links TRBV11-2 with TRBJ2-1; tentative D call: TRBD1 (6 bases). CDR1 is SGHAT and CDR2 is FQNNGV in the germline V gene. V was clipped by 5 bases and J by 12 bases, with 17 bases between them. This CDR3 has 13 residues. The CDR3 here is CASSTQEQGRQFF. In DNA, the CDR3 is TGTGCCAGCAGCACTCAAGAACAGGGACGGCAGTTCTTC.

This clone was counted between two and nine times. The chain is built from TRBV28 and TRBJ1-4; 8 nucleotides agree with TRBD1. The CDR3 spans 14 residues. CDR1 and CDR2 from the germline V gene are MDHEN and SYDVKM. The trim removed 6 bases at V and 6 bases at J, leaving 6 bases unmatched. This CDR3 is CASRSGQVYEKLFF. Here the CDR3 DNA reads TGTGCCAGCAGGTCGGGACAGGTTTATGAAAAACTGTTTTTT.

The chain carries TRBV7-9 and TRBJ2-4; TRBD2 matches 8 bases. Per the germline V gene, CDR1 is SEHNR and CDR2 is FQNEAQ (reference sequence). This CDR3 contains 19 residues. The J segment lost 0 bases and the V segment lost 4 bases, leaving 14 bases of the junction unmatched. In DNA, the CDR3 is TGTGCCAGCAGCTCCTCGGGGGGGGTGACCTCCGGAGCCAAAAACATTCAGTACTTC. Its translation is CASSSSGGVTSGAKNIQYF.

The count of this clone is one. The chain joins TRBV28 to TRBJ2-1; a possible D gene is TRBD2 (10 bases). The CDR3 loop spans 18 amino acids. V was pared by 5 bases and J by 4 bases, with 24 bases between. Germline V gene lookup returns CDR1 MDHEN and CDR2 SYDVKM. The CDR3 region has the DNA TGTGCCAGCAGTACCCTTGGACAGGGGACTAGCGCGTACAATGAGCAGTTCTTC. It yields the protein CASSTLGQGTSAYNEQFF.

The chain employs TRBV28 and TRBJ2-1; D ambiguous. V lost 8 bases and J 3 bases, leaving 23 bases between the germline ends. This CDR3 has 17 amino acids. Germline V gene data show CDR1 as MDHEN and CDR2 as SYDVKM. For the CDR3, the DNA is TGTGCCAGCCAGTTGTCGCCAGTACCTTATCTCTACAATGAGCAGTTCTTC. The encoded protein is CASQLSPVPYLYNEQFF.

This clone came up once. V usage is TRBV14 and J usage is TRBJ2-1; 8 bases match TRBD2. V lost 6 bases to trimming and J lost 3 bases; unmatched junction nucleotides: 13. The CDR3 length is 17 residues. The germline CDR1 and CDR2 sequences are SGHDN and FVKESK. The CDR3: CASSSDGLAKNYNEQFF. CDR3 sequence (DNA): TGTGCCAGCAGTAGTGACGGACTAGCCAAGAACTACAATGAGCAGTTCTTC.

The rearrangement uses TRBV9 and TRBJ2-3, with D perhaps TRBD1 (6 bases). This CDR3 contains 13 residues. Per germline, CDR1 SGDLS and CDR2 YYNGEE. V lost 6 bases and J lost 2, with 10 bases in between. DNA for the CDR3: TGTGCCAGCAAGCCAGGGGACACAGATACGCAGTATTTT. Translation gives CASKPGDTDTQYF.

The chain uses TRBV7-9 and TRBJ2-3, with 10 bases matching TRBD1. Germline V gene sequence: CDR1 SEHNR, CDR2 FQNEAQ (reference sequence). The CDR3 is 17 residues long. V dropped 2 bases and J dropped 2; count of bases not matched to a gene: 7. The CDR3 is CASSLFGTGAITDTQYF. The CDR3 bases are TGTGCCAGCAGCTTATTTGGGACAGGGGCTATCACAGATACGCAGTATTTT.

In nucleotides, the CDR3 is TGTGCCAGCCCCATAGGGGGCTCTATAGTCCCGCTAGGTACCGGGGAGCTGTTTTTT. Its protein is CASPIGGSIVPLGTGELFF. The chain couples TRBV7-2 to TRBJ2-2; 7 bases are a match to TRBD1. Losses at the gene ends were 8 bases for V and 5 bases for J; bases not matched to a gene: 23. The CDR3 spans 19 residues. Looked up from germline, CDR1 is SGHTA and CDR2 is FQGNSA.

The chain uses TRBV19 and TRBJ2-7, with D perhaps TRBD2 (6 bases). V gave up 3 bases and J gave up 5 bases, with 17 bases separating them. CDR3 length equals 15 residues. Germline V gene lookup returns CDR1 LNHDA and CDR2 SQIVND (reference sequence). CDR3 bases: TGTGCCAGTAGTATCTTTCTAGGGACTTCTAACGAGCAGTACTTC. The encoded protein is CASSIFLGTSNEQYF. Complete variable domain (other parts from reference TRBV19 and TRBJ2-7): DGGITQSPKYLFRKEGQNVTLSCEQNLNHDAMYWYRQDPGQGLRLIYYSQIVNDFQKGDIAEGYSVSREKKESFPLTVTSAQKNPTAFYLCASSIFLGTSNEQYFGPGTRLTVT.

The V gene is TRBV21-1, the J gene TRBJ2-5; the D call TRBD2 from the table was never checked on the DNA. TRBV21-1 is deemed a pseudogene. This CDR3 has 15 residues. Here the CDR3 reads CASSTTLASQETQYF. CDR3 coding DNA: TGTGCCAGCAGCACTACTCTAGCCAGCCAAGAGACCCAGTACTTC.

This clone is a singleton in its sample. The chain uses TRBV2 and TRBJ1-2; TRBD1 is a possible D gene (5 bases). Germline CDR1 and CDR2: SNHLY and FYNNEI. V dropped 6 bases and J dropped 0 bases, with 11 bases sitting between them. The CDR3 extends over 14 amino acids. The CDR3 spells CASRAGTTNYGYTF. As DNA, the CDR3 is TGTGCCAGCAGAGCCGGGACTACTAACTATGGCTACACCTTC. The full variable domain, completed using reference TRBV2 and TRBJ1-2, is EPEVTQTPSHQVTQMGQEVILRCVPISNHLYFYWYRQILGQKVEFLVSFYNNEISEKSEIFDDQFSVERPDGSNFTLKIRSTKLEDSAMYFCASRAGTTNYGYTFGSGTRLTVV.

V and J are TRBV10-3 and TRBJ2-3; D is undetermined. This CDR3 contains 16 residues. V lost 0 bases and J lost 2, with 12 bases in between. Per germline, CDR1 ENHRY and CDR2 SYGVKD. CDR3 DNA sequence: TGTGCCATCAGTGAGTCAACAGCTATTTCCACAGATACGCAGTATTTT. It codes for CAISESTAISTDTQYF.

The chain links TRBV3-1 (or the pseudogene TRBV3-2) to TRBJ1-2; TRBD1 aligns across 11 bases. The length of the CDR3 is 16 residues. In germline, CDR1 is LGHDT, CDR2 YNNKEL (reference sequence). Trimming at V came to 4 bases and at J to 7 bases, leaving 11 bases not matched to a gene. CDR3 in amino acids: CASSLMADRGQRGYTF. The CDR3 DNA sequence: TGTGCCAGCAGCCTCATGGCGGACAGGGGGCAACGTGGCTACACCTTC.

V is TRBV7-6 and J is TRBJ2-2; TRBD2 matches 11 bases. This CDR3 region has 16 residues. Germline trimming cut 2 bases from V and 5 bases from J; bases unmatched to any gene: 4. Germline values: CDR1 SGHVS, CDR2 FNYEAQ. Here the CDR3 DNA reads TGTGCCAGCAGCTTACTAGCGGGAGGCGAGACCGGGGAGCTGTTTTTT. This encodes CASSLLAGGETGELFF. Looking up the rest from reference TRBV7-6 and TRBJ2-2 gives the full variable domain: GAGVSQSPRYKVTKRGQDVALRCDPISGHVSLYWYRQALGQGPEFLTYFNYEAQQDKSGLPNDRFSAERPEGSISTLTIQRTEQRDSAMYRCASSLLAGGETGELFFGEGSRLTVL.

CDR3 protein: CASSLGTDSSPLHF. In DNA, the CDR3 is TGCGCCAGCAGCTTGGGGACAGACAGCTCACCCCTCCACTTT. The J gene is TRBJ1-6, the V gene TRBV5-1; the D gene is possibly TRBD1 (6 bases). Germline V gene lookup returns CDR1 SGHRS and CDR2 YFSETQ. The CDR3 is made up of 14 amino acids. Trimming shortened V by 0 bases and J by 10 bases, and 11 bases separated the two germline ends.

The chain carries TRBV4-1 and TRBJ1-1; 8 bases line up with TRBD1. There are 13 residues in the CDR3. Looked up from germline, CDR1 is MGHRA and CDR2 is YSYEKL. V was clipped by 1 base and J by 6 bases; unmatched bases: 1. The CDR3 DNA reads as TGCGCCAGCAGCCAAGGGACAGGGCCTGAAGCTTTCTTT. This codes for CASSQGTGPEAFF.